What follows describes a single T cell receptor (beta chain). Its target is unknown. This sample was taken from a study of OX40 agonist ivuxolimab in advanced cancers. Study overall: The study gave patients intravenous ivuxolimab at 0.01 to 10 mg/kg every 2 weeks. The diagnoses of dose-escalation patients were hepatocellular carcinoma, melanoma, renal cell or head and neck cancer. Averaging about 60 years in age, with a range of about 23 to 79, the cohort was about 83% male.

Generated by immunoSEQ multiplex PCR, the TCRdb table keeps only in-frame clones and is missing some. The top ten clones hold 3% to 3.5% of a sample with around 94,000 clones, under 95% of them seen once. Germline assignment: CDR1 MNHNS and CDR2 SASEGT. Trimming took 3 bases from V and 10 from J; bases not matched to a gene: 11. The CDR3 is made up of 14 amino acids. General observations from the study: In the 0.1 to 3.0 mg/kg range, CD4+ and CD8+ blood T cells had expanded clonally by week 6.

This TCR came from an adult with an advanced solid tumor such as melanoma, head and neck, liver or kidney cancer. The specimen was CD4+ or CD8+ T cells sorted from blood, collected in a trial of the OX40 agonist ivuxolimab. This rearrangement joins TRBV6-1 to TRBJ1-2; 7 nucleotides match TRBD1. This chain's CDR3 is CASSDPWTGMDYTF. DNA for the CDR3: TGTGCCAGCAGTGACCCTTGGACAGGTATGGACTACACCTTC.